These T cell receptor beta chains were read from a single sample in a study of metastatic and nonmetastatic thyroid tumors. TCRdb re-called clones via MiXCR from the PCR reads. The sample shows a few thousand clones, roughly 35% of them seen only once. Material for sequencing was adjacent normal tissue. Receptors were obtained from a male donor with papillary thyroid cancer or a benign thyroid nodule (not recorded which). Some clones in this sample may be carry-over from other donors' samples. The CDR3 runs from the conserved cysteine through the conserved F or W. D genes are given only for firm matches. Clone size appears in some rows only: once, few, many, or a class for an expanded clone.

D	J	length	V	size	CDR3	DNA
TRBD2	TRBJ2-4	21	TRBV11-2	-	CASSPRGGTSGGLLAKDIQYF	TGTGCCAGCAGCCCCCGAGGTGGGACTAGCGGTGGGCTACTAGCCAAAGACATTCAGTACTTC
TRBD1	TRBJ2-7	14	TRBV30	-	CAWNWDRVNSEQYF	TGTGCCTGGAATTGGGACAGGGTAAACAGCGAGCAGTACTTC
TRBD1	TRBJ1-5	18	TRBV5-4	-	CASSLAGQGRMPVWPQHF	TGTGCCAGCAGCTTGGCCGGACAGGGAAGGATGCCGGTATGGCCCCAGCATTTT
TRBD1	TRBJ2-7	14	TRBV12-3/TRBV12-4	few	CASSPWTGAYEQYF	TGTGCCAGCAGTCCGTGGACAGGGGCCTACGAGCAGTACTTC
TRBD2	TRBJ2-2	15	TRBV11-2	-	CASSFRLAATGELFF	TGTGCCAGCAGTTTCAGACTAGCGGCCACCGGGGAGCTGTTTTTT
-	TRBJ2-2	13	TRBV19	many	CALTSGRTGELFF	TGTGCCCTCACATCAGGTCGCACCGGGGAGCTGTTTTTT
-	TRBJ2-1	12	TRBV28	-	CASRSWGNEQFF	TGTGCCAGCAGATCCTGGGGAAATGAGCAGTTCTTC
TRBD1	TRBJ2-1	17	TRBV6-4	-	CASSPGTGGARYNEQFF	TGTGCCAGCTCCCCCGGGACAGGGGGCGCCCGCTACAATGAGCAGTTCTTC
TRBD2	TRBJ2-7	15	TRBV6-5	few	CASSSLGLAGGEQYF	TGTGCCAGCAGTTCCCTGGGACTAGCGGGAGGAGAGCAGTACTTC
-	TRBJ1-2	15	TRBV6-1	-	CASSPGQGGDYRYTF	TGTGCCAGCAGTCCGGGGCAGGGAGGAGACTACCGCTACACCTTC
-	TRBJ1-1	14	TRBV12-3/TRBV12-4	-	CASSPPAGNTEAFF	TGTGCCAGCAGTCCTCCGGCAGGGAACACTGAAGCTTTCTTT
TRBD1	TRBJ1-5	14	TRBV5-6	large	CASSLGTGPQPQHF	TGTGCCAGCAGCTTGGGGACAGGACCTCAGCCCCAGCATTTT
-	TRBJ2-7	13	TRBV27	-	CASSSPGGREQYF	TGTGCCAGCAGTTCCCCCGGGGGTAGGGAGCAGTACTTC
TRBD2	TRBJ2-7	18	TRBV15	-	CATSSHPSSGRIPYEQYF	TGTGCCACCAGCAGCCATCCCAGTAGCGGGAGGATCCCCTACGAGCAGTACTTC
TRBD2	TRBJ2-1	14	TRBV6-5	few	CASSYSGLAQEQFF	TGTGCCAGCAGTTATTCGGGACTAGCCCAAGAGCAGTTCTTC
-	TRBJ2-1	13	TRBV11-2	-	CASSLSSINEQFF	TGTGCCAGCAGCTTATCGTCAATCAATGAGCAGTTCTTC
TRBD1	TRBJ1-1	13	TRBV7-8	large	CASSSGTGGSAFF	TGTGCCAGCAGCTCCGGAACAGGGGGCTCAGCTTTCTTT
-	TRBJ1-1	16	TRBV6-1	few	CASSALGDGSNTEAFF	TGTGCCAGCAGCGCGCTAGGGGACGGCTCGAACACTGAAGCTTTCTTT
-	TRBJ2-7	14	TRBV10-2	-	CASSEHQAGYEQYF	TGCGCCAGCAGTGAGCACCAGGCGGGTTACGAGCAGTACTTC
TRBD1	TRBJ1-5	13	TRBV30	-	CAWNQGGNQPQHF	TGTGCCTGGAACCAGGGGGGCAATCAGCCCCAGCATTTT
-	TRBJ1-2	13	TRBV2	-	CASSYERGGGYTF	TGTGCCAGCAGTTATGAGAGAGGTGGCGGCTACACCTTC
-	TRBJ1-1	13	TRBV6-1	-	CASSDRANAEAFF	TGTGCCAGCAGTGACAGGGCCAACGCTGAAGCTTTCTTT